These 2 T cell receptor beta chains originate from one sample sequenced in a study of glioma-infiltrating T cells after dendritic cell vaccination. Produced via immunoSEQ multiplex PCR; TCRdb's table is partial and in-frame only. The sample holds roughly 51,000 clones; 65% to 90% are singletons and the top ten take about an eighth. Source: blood, taken before dendritic cell vaccination. The source of these receptors is a human donor with glioblastoma.

The chain links TRBV7-8 to TRBJ2-2; 11 bases align to TRBD2. The V segment lost 4 bases and the J segment 9 bases; nucleotides outside the gene matches: 10. This CDR3 has 16 residues. Germline V gives CDR1 SGHVS, CDR2 FQNEAQ. CDR3 protein: CASSYSGGAAGRELFF. For the CDR3, the DNA is TGTGCCAGCAGCTATAGCGGGGGGGCCGCAGGCCGGGAGCTGTTTTTT.

This sequence joins TRBV6-1 and TRBJ2-7; D not certain. CDR3 length equals 12 residues. CDR1 and CDR2 (germline): MNHNS, SASEGT. V lost 10 bases and J lost 0, with 10 bases in between. The chain's CDR3 is CAIVESSYEQYF. CDR3 bases: TGTGCCATCGTTGAGAGCTCCTACGAGCAGTACTTC.